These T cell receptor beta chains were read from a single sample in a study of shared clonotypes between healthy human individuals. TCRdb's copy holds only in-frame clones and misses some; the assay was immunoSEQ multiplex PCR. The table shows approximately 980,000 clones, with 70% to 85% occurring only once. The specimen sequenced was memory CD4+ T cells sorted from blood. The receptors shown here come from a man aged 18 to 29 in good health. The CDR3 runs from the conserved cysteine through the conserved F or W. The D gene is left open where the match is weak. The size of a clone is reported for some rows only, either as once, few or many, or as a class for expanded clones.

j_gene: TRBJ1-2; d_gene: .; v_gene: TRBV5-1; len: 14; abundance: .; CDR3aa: CASSLARQVNGYTF; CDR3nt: TGCGCCAGCAGCTTGGCCCGTCAGGTTAATGGCTACACCTTC
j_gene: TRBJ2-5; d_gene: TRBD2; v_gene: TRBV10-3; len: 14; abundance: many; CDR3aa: CASQRTSGEETQYF; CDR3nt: TGTGCCTCCCAGAGGACTAGCGGGGAAGAGACCCAGTACTTC
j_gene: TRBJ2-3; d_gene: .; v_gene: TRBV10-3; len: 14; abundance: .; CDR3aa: CAITGGIRADTQYF; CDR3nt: TGTGCCATCACCGGCGGGATCCGGGCAGATACGCAGTATTTT
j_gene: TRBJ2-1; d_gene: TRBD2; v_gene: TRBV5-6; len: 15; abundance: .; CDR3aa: CASSLILSGRNEQFF; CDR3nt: TGTGCCAGCAGCTTAATACTTAGCGGGAGGAATGAGCAGTTCTTC
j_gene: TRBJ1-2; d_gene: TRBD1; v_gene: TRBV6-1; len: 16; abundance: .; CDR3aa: CASREPGTGVGYGYTF; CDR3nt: TGTGCCAGCAGAGAACCCGGGACAGGGGTGGGCTATGGCTACACCTTC
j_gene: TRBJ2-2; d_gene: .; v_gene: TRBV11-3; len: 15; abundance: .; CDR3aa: CASSLGLGDGGELFF; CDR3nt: TGTGCCAGCAGCTTAGGATTAGGGGACGGCGGGGAGCTGTTTTTT
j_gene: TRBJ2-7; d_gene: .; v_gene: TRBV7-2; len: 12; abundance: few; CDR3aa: CASSLVPYEQYF; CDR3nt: TGTGCCAGCAGCTTAGTCCCATACGAGCAGTACTTC
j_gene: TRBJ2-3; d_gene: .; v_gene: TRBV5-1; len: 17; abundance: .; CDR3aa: CASSLAGALFGTDTQYF; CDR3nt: TGCGCCAGCAGCTTGGCAGGAGCCCTATTTGGCACAGATACGCAGTATTTT
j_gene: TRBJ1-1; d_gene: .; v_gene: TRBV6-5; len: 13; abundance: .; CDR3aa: CASSHRENTEAFF; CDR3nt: TGTGCCAGCAGTCACAGGGAAAACACTGAAGCTTTCTTT
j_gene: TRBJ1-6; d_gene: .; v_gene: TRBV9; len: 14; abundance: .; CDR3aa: CASSDTPGNSPLHF; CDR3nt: TGTGCCAGCAGCGACACTCCGGGGAATTCACCCCTCCACTTT
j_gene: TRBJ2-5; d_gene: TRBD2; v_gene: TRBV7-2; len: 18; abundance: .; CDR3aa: CASSLKQGLAGVQETQYF; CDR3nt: TGTGCCAGCAGCTTAAAGCAGGGACTAGCGGGGGTACAAGAGACCCAGTACTTC
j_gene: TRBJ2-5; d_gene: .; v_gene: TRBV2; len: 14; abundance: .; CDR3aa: CASSEVIAQETQYF; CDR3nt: TGTGCCAGCAGTGAAGTAATTGCCCAAGAGACCCAGTACTTC
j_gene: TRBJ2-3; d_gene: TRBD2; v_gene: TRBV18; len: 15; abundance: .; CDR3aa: CASSPIAGVADTQYF; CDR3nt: TGTGCCAGCTCACCTATAGCGGGGGTGGCAGATACGCAGTATTTT
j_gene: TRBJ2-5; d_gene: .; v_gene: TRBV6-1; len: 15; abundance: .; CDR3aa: CASSVIGTLQETQYF; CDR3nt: TGTGCCAGCAGTGTTATCGGGACCTTGCAAGAGACCCAGTACTTC
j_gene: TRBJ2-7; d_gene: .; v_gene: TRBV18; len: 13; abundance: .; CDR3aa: CASSMGSTYEQYF; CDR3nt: TGTGCCAGCTCCATGGGATCCACCTACGAGCAGTACTTC
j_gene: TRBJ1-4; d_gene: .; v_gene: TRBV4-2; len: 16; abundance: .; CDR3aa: CASSQEMARKKEKLFF; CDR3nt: TGTGCCAGCAGCCAAGAGATGGCCCGAAAGAAGGAAAAACTGTTTTTT
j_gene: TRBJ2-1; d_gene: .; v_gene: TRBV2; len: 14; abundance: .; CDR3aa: CASSVLGGYNEQFF; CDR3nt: TGTGCCAGCAGTGTGTTGGGGGGATACAATGAGCAGTTCTTC
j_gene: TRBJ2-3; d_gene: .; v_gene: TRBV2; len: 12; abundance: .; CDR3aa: CASSVRGDTQYF; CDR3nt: TGTGCCAGCAGTGTAAGGGGAGATACGCAGTATTTT
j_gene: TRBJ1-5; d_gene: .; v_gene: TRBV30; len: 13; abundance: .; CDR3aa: CAWSSRGLGPQHF; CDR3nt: TGTGCCTGGAGTAGCCGGGGCCTAGGGCCCCAGCATTTT
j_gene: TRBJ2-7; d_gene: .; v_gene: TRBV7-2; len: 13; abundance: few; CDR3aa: CASSLVGFSEQYF; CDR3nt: TGTGCCAGCAGCTTAGTAGGTTTTTCCGAGCAGTACTTC
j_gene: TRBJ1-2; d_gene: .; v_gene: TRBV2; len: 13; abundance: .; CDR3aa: CASSEMAGYGYTF; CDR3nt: TGTGCCAGCAGTGAAATGGCAGGGTATGGCTACACCTTC
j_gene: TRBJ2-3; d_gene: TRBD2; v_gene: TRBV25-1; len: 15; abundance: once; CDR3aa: CASYLSSGGTDTQYF; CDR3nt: TGTGCCAGCTACCTCTCTAGCGGGGGTACAGATACGCAGTATTTT
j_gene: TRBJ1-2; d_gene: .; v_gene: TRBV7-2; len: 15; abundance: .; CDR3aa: CASSLEAGLNYGYTF; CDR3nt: TGTGCCAGCAGCTTAGAGGCAGGACTCAACTATGGCTACACCTTC
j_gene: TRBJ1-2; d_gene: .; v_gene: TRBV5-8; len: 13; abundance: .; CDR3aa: CASSLAPAGGYTF; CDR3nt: TGTGCCAGCAGCTTGGCCCCCGCGGGGGGCTACACCTTC
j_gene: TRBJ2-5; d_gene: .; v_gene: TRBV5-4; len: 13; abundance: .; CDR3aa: CASSRGGGETQYF; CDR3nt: TGTGCCAGCAGCCGAGGGGGAGGAGAGACCCAGTACTTC
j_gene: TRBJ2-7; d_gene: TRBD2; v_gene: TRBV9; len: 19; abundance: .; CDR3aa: CASSVGYDRDVAGVYEQYF; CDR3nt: TGTGCCAGCAGCGTAGGATATGACAGGGATGTAGCGGGAGTGTACGAGCAGTACTTC
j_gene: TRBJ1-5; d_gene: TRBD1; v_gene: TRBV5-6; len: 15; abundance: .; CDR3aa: CASSPSGGRDQPQHF; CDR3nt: TGTGCCAGCAGCCCTTCAGGGGGCCGGGATCAGCCCCAGCATTTT
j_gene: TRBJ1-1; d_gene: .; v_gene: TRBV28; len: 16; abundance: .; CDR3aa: CASSSGLLYMNTEAFF; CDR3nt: TGTGCCAGCAGCTCAGGACTGCTCTATATGAACACTGAAGCTTTCTTT
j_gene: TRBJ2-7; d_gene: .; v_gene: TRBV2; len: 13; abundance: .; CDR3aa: CASTRGLPYEQYF; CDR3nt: TGCGCCAGCACGCGGGGGCTGCCCTACGAGCAGTACTTC
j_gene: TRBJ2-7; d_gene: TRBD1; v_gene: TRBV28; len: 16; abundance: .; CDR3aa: CASSPMGTGVSYEQYF; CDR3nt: TGTGCCAGCAGCCCAATGGGGACAGGCGTCTCCTACGAGCAGTACTTC
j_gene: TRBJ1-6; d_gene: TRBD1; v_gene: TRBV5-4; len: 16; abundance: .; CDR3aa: CASSLEGGNLRSPLHF; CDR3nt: TGTGCCAGCAGCTTGGAAGGGGGCAATCTTCGCTCACCCCTCCACTTT
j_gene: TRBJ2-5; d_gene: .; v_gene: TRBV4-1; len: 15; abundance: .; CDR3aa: CASSQEGGRGETQYF; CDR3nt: TGCGCCAGCAGCCAAGAAGGTGGGCGCGGGGAGACCCAGTACTTC
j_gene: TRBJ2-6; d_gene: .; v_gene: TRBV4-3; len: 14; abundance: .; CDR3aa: CASSQAAGANVLTF; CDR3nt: TGCGCCAGCAGCCAAGCCGCCGGGGCCAACGTCCTGACTTTC
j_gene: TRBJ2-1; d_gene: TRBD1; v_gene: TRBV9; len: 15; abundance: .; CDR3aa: CASSVGQGPYNEQFF; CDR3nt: TGTGCCAGCAGCGTGGGACAGGGTCCCTACAATGAGCAGTTCTTC
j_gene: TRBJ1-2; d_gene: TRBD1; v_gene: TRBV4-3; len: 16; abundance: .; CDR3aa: CASSQDQLGDRYGYTF; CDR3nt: TGCGCCAGCAGCCAAGATCAACTAGGGGACAGATATGGCTACACCTTC
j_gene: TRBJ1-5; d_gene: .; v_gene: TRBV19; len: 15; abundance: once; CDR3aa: CASSIGASINQPQHF; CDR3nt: TGTGCCAGTAGTATAGGGGCCAGCATTAATCAGCCCCAGCATTTT
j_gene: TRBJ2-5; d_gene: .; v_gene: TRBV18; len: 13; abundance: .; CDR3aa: CASSDVTLETQYF; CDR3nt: TGTGCCAGCTCAGACGTTACATTAGAGACCCAGTACTTC
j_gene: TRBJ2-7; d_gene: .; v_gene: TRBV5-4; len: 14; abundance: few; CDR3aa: CASSLGAGAGEQYF; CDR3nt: TGTGCCAGCAGCTTGGGAGCAGGGGCCGGGGAGCAGTACTTC
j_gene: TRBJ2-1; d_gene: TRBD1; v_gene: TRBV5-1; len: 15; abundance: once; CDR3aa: CASSLTGQGYNEQFF; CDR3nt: TGCGCCAGCAGCTTGACCGGACAGGGTTACAATGAGCAGTTCTTC
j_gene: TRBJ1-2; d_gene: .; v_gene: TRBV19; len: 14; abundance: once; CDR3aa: CASSPSGGNYGYTF; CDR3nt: TGTGCCAGTAGTCCCTCGGGGGGCAACTATGGCTACACCTTC
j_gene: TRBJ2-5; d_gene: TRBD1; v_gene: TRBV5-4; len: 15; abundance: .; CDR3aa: CASSLDRGRQETQYF; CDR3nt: TGTGCCAGCAGCTTAGACAGGGGGCGGCAAGAGACCCAGTACTTC
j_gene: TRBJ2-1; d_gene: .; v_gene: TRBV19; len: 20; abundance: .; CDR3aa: CASSIVGIAETLSSYNEQFF; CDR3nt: TGTGCCAGTAGTATAGTTGGGATAGCGGAAACCCTAAGCTCCTACAATGAGCAGTTCTTC
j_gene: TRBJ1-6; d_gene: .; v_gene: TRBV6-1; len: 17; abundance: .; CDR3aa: CASSVDIQSSYNSPLHF; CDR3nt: TGTGCCAGCAGTGTCGACATTCAGAGCTCCTATAATTCACCCCTCCACTTT
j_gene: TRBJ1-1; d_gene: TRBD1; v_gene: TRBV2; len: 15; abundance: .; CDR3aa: CASRPRTGGNSEAFF; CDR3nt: TGTGCCAGCAGGCCCAGAACAGGGGGGAATTCTGAAGCTTTCTTT
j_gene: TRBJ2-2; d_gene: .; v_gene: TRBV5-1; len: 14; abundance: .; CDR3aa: CASRGPQNTGELFF; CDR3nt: TGCGCCAGCAGGGGGCCGCAGAACACCGGGGAGCTGTTTTTT
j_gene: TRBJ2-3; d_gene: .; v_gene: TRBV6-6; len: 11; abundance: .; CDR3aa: CASSYSDTQYF; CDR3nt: TGTGCCAGCAGTTACTCAGATACGCAGTATTTT
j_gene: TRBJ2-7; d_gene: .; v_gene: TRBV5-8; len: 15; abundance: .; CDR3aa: CASSLEQGKPYEQYF; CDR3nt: TGTGCCAGCAGCTTGGAACAAGGTAAGCCCTACGAGCAGTACTTC
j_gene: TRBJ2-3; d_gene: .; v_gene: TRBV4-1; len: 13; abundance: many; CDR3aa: CASSQASPSTQYF; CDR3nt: TGCGCCAGCAGCCAAGCCTCGCCGAGTACGCAGTATTTT
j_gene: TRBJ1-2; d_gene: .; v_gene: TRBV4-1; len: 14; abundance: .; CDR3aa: CASSAKGGDYGYTF; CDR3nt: TGCGCCAGCAGCGCGAAGGGGGGGGACTATGGCTACACCTTC
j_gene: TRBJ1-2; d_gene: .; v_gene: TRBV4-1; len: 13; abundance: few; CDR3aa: CASSPGRDYGYTF; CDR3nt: TGCGCCAGCAGCCCCGGACGGGACTATGGCTACACCTTC
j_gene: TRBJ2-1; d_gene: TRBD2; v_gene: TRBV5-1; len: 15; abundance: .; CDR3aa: CASSRISGVYNEQFF; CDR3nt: TGCGCCAGCAGCCGCATTAGCGGGGTCTACAATGAGCAGTTCTTC
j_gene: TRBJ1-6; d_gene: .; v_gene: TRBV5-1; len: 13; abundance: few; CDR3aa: CASSIGSISPLHF; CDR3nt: TGCGCCAGCAGCATCGGATCTATTTCACCCCTCCACTTT
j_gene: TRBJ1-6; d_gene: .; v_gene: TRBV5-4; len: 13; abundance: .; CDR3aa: CASSLESGLPLHF; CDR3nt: TGTGCCAGCAGCTTGGAATCTGGGTTACCCCTCCACTTT
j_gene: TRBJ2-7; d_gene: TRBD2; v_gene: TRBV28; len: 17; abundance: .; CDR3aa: CASRGTSGGESSYEQYF; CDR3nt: TGTGCCAGCAGGGGGACTAGCGGGGGTGAAAGCTCCTACGAGCAGTACTTC
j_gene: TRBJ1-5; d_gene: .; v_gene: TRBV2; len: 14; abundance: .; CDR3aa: CASRGVGLSQPQHF; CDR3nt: TGTGCCAGCAGGGGTGTTGGGTTGAGTCAGCCCCAGCATTTT